The clone carrying this TCR beta chain was counted only a few times. These data belong to a study of blood T cell repertoires in COVID-19. In the study overall: Sites across the United States, Italy and Spain contributed samples from acute and convalescent COVID-19.

In the source study's methods: How many nucleated cells were present was estimated from reference gene primer amplification. TCRdb's copy holds only in-frame clones and misses some; the assay was immunoSEQ multiplex PCR. V, J and clone size derive from that table, while D and trimming were established from the DNA sequence. The table includes some 80,000 clones, 85% to 90% detected once. V lost 0 bases to trimming and J lost 8 bases, with 14 bases between them. Germline CDR1 and CDR2: LGHNA and YNFKEQ. The CDR3 has 15 residues. The sequence was collected from a human donor in a cohort sampled during active COVID-19. Sequencing was carried out using peripheral blood. The V and J genes are TRBV4-2 and TRBJ2-1; D might be TRBD1 (5 bases). Written as DNA, the CDR3 is TGTGCCAGCAGCCAAGAGACAGCCTCGGGCGATGAGCAGTTCTTC. Its protein is CASSQETASGDEQFF.